One T cell receptor (beta chain) is described in this entry. Its target is not known. Sequence at one end of the junction differs from germline and may be a read error. This sample was taken from a study of cytomegalovirus exposure and HLA in healthy donors. Study-level findings and limits: Specific recognition of CMV antigens was confirmed in vitro for a few chains (all CMV-associated). In an earlier analysis, about 87% or about 30%: the productive usage of most TCR beta V segments.

The CDR3 extends over 13 amino acids. The germline V gene has CDR1 SQVTM and CDR2 ANQGSEA. The study ran its PCR with 60 Vbeta and 13 Jbeta primers. Assay: immunoSEQ multiplex PCR; the TCRdb copy retains only in-frame clones and omits some. The sample has about 160,000 clones, roughly 85% seen once; the top ten hold approximately 2%. The sequenced material came from PBMCs. This receptor was obtained from a man aged 18 to 29 in good health and CMV-seropositive. V and J are TRBV29-1 and TRBJ2-6; possibly TRBD1 for D (5 bases). CDR3 nucleotides: TGCAGCGTTGGAGCCTCTGGGGCCAACGGCCTGACTTTC. Translated: CSVGASGANGLTF.